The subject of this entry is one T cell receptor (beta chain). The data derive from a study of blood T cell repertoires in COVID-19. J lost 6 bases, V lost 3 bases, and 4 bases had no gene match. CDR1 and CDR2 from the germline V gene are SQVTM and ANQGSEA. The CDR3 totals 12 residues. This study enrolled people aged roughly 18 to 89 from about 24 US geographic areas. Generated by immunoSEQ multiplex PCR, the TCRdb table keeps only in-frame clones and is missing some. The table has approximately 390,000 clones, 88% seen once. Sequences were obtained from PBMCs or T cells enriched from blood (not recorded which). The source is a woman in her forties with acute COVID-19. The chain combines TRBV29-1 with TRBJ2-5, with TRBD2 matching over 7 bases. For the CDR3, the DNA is TGCAGCGTTGATTTGGGGGGGAAGACCCAGTACTTC. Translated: CSVDLGGKTQYF.